This TCR beta chain stems from a study of T cells in Graves' hyperthyroidism and ophthalmopathy. This clonotype was counted at least ten times. Its antigen is currently unknown. Study-wide points: Peripheral blood also featured most of the thyroid clonotypes expanded above 0.001.

Amplified TCR beta CDR3 regions came from RNA transcripts. The HTBI primer set served for first-round RT-PCR of the TCR CDR3. TCRdb re-analysed the multiplex PCR reads in MiXCR, keeping a single row per CDR3 protein. The table lists 380,000 or so distinct CDR3 sequences, around 13% of them singletons. The CDR3 totals 13 residues. The ends were cut back, 0 bases at V and 5 bases at J, with 7 bases in the middle. Patients were aged 18 to 65, had disease duration under 2 months, and had newly diagnosed hyperthyroidism. Not enrolled were patients with uncontrolled infection, other autoimmune disease, pregnancy or lactation.

The chain is built from TRBV12-3 or TRBV12-4 and TRBJ1-2; D is uncertain. The sequence was obtained from a woman aged 25 to 45 with Graves' hyperthyroidism. The sequenced sample consisted of blood. The CDR3 coding sequence is TGTGCCAGCAGTTTAGCAAACTCGTATGGCTACACCTTC. As protein: CASSLANSYGYTF.